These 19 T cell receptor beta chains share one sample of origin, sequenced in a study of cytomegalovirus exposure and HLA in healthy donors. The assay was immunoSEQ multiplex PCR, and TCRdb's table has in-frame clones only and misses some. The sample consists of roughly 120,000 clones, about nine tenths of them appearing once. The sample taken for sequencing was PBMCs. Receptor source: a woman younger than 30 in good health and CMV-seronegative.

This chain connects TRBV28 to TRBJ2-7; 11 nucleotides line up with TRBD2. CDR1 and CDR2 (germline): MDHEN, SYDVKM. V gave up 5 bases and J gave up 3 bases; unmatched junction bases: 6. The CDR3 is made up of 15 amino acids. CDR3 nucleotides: TGTGCCAGCAGTCCGGCGGGACTAGCGGTCTACGAGCAGTACTTC. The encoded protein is CASSPAGLAVYEQYF.

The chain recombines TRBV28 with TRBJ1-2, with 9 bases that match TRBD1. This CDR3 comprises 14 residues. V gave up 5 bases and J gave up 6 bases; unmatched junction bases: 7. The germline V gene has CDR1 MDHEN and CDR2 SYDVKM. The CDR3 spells CASSPHRGLDGYTF. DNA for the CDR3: TGTGCCAGCAGTCCCCACAGGGGGCTAGATGGCTACACCTTC.

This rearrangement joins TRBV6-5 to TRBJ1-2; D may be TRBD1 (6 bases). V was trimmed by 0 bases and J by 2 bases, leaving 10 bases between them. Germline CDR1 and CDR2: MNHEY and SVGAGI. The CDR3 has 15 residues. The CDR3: CASSYSTGGNYGYTF. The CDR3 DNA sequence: TGTGCCAGCAGTTACTCGACAGGCGGGAACTATGGCTACACCTTC.

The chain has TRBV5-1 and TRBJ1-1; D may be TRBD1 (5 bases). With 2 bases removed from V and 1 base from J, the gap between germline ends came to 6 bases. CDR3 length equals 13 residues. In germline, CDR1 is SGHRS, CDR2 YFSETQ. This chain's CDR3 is CASSFDRNTEAFF. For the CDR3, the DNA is TGCGCCAGCAGCTTTGACAGGAACACTGAAGCTTTCTTT.

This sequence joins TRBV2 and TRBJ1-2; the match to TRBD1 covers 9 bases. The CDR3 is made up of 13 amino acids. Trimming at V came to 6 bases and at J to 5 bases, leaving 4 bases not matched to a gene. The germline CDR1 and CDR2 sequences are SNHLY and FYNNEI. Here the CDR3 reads CASRGTGMYGYTF. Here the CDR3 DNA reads TGTGCCAGCAGGGGGACAGGGATGTATGGCTACACCTTC.

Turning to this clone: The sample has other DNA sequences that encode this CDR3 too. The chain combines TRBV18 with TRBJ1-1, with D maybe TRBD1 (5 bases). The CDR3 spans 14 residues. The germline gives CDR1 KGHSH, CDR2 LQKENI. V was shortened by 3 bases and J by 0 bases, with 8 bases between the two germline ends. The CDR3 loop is CASSPDIMNTEAFF. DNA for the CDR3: TGTGCCAGCTCACCGGACATTATGAACACTGAAGCTTTCTTT.

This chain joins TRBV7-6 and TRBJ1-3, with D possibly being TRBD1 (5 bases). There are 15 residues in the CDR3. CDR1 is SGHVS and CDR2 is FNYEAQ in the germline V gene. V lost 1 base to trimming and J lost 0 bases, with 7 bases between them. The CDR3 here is CASSLDRFSGNTIYF. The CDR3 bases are TGTGCCAGCAGCTTAGACAGGTTCTCTGGAAACACCATATATTTT.

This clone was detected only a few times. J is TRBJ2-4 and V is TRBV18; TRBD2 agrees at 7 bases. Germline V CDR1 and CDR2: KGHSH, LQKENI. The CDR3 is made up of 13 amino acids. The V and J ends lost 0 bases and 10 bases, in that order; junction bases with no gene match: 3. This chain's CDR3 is CASSPPGGLIQYF. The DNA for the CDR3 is TGTGCCAGCTCACCACCGGGAGGGTTGATTCAGTACTTC.

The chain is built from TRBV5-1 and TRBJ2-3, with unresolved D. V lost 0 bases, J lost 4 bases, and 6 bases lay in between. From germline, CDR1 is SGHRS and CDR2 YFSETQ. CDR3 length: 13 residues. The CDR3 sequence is CASSLAQADTQYF. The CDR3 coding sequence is TGCGCCAGCAGCTTGGCGCAGGCAGATACGCAGTATTTT.

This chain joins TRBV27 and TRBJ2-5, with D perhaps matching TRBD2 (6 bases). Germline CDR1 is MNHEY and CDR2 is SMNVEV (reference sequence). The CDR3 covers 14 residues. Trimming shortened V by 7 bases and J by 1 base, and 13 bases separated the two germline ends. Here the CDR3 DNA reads TGTGCCAGCAAACTCCTAGCGTCCCAAGAGACCCAGTACTTC. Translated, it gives CASKLLASQETQYF.

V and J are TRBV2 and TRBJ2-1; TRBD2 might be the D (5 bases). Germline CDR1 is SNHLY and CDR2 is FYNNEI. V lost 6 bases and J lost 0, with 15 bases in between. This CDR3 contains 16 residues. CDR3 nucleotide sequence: TGTGCCAGCAGGCGTGGAAGAGGGAGCTCCTACAATGAGCAGTTCTTC. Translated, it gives CASRRGRGSSYNEQFF.

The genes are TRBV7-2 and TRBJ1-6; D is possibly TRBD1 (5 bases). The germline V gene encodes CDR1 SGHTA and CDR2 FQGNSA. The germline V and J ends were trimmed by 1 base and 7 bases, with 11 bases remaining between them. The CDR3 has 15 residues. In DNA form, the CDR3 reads TGTGCCAGCAGCTTAGAATGGGGCCGAAATTCACCCCTCCACTTT. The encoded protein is CASSLEWGRNSPLHF.

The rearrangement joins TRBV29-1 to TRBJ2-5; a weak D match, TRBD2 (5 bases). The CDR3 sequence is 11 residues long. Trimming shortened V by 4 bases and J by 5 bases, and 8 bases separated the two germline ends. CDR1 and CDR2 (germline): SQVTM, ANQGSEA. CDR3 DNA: TGCAGCGTTGGGGAGCGTGAGACCCAGTACTTC. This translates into CSVGERETQYF. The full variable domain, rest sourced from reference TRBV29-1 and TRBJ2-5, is SAVISQKPSRDICQRGTSLTIQCQVDSQVTMMFWYRQQPGQSLTLIATANQGSEATYESGFVIDKFPISRPNLTFSTLTVSNMSPEDSSIYLCSVGERETQYFGPGTRLLVL.

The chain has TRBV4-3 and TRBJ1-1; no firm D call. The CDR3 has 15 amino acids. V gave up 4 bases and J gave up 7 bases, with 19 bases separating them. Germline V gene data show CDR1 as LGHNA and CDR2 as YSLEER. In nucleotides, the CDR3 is TGCGCCAGCAGCCGGTCCACCGGACTGGCCCTTGAAGCTTTCTTT. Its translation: CASSRSTGLALEAFF.

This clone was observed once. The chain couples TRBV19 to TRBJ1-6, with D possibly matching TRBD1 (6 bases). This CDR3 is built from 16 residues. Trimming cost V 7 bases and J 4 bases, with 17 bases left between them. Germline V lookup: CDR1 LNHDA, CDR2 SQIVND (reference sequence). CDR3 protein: CASTITGTNYNSPLHF. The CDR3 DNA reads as TGTGCCAGTACCATTACCGGGACAAATTATAATTCACCCCTCCACTTT.

The CDR3 DNA is TGTGCCAGCAGTCCACATTCTAGCGGGAGAAACAATGAGCAGTTCTTC. It encodes CASSPHSSGRNNEQFF. This chain joins TRBV16 and TRBJ2-1; 10 bases match TRBD2. Germline lookup yields CDR1 KGHSY and CDR2 FQNENV. This CDR3 contains 16 residues. V was pared by 6 bases and J by 5 bases, with 10 bases of the junction left unmatched.

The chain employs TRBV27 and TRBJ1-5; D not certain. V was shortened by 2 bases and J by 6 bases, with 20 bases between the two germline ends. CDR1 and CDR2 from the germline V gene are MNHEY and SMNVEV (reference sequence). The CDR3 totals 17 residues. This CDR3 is CASSLKSWVSRSQPQHF. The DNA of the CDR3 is TGTGCCAGCAGTTTAAAGAGTTGGGTTTCGAGGTCTCAGCCCCAGCATTTT.

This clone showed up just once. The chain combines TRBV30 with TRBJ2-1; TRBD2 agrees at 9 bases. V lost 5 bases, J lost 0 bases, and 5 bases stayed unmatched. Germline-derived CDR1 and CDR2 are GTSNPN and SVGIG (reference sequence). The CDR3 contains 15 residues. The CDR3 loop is CAWASGASSYNEQFF. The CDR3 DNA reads TGTGCCTGGGCTAGCGGGGCGAGCTCCTACAATGAGCAGTTCTTC.

CDR3 nucleotide sequence: TGTGCCAGCAGCTCCCGGACAGGGACTAACTATGGCTACACCTTC. This codes for CASSSRTGTNYGYTF. This chain uses TRBV11-1 with TRBJ1-2; 8 bases fit TRBD1. CDR3 length: 15 residues. Unmatched junction bases numbered 4, after V lost 4 bases and J lost 0 bases. CDR1 SGHAT and CDR2 FQDESV come from the germline V gene (reference sequence).